A single TCR beta chain is shown here with its context. Clones were read by immunoSEQ multiplex PCR, and TCRdb kept only the in-frame ones, dropping some. The sample holds about 57,000 clones, about 88% seen once. The entry originates in a study of technical replicates of blood from a handful of donors. V lost 5 bases and J 6 bases, leaving 11 bases between the germline ends. Germline CDR1 SEHNR, CDR2 FQNEAQ (reference sequence). This CDR3 spans 12 amino acids. This chain links TRBV7-9 with TRBJ2-7; D gene unclear. The sample taken for sequencing was PBMCs. This receptor was taken from a human donor in good health. Some clones in this sample may be carry-over from other donors' samples. CDR3 residues: CASSTHSGEQYF. The CDR3, as DNA: TGTGCCAGCAGCACTCACTCCGGCGAGCAGTACTTC.